This T cell receptor beta chain was recorded in a study of blood T cell repertoires in COVID-19 (dated by TCRdb to the early 2020s). Turning to the overall study: Samples covering the acute and convalescent phases of COVID-19 were provided by collaborators in the United States, Italy and Spain. The prospective study material was composed of cDNA or gDNA derived from T cells, B-cell-depleted T cells, or PBMCs. The dataset comprised deeply sampled blood TCRbeta repertoires from subjects exposed to, actively infected with, or recovered from COVID-19. The repertoires were made available in a free public database intended to serve as a resource for research on the immune response to SARS-CoV-2. The samples were drawn from the first 160 participants of the ongoing ImmuneRACE study and from 1,254 subjects provided by 6 global collaborators. The sample metadata nearly always contained a de-identified subject ID, COVID-19 status, age in years and sex. Where available, HLA class I and class II types were obtained from metadata supplied by the sample provider rather than from assay-based typing.

One collaborating source in Seattle enrolled patients during active infection and followed them longitudinally through the course of disease. The collaborating institutions used their own protocols to collect whole blood in K2EDTA tubes. Collaborator samples were shipped for TCRbeta analysis as frozen whole blood, isolated PBMCs, or DNA extracted from either sample type. To note about this clone: Its antigen is not yet known. Base quality data are lacking; no much larger clone is found one base away.

The research as a whole found: How much clinical and demographic metadata was included differed by source and by participant, and the metadata was provided uncurated.

TCRbeta CDR3 regions were amplified from genomic DNA by means of the immunoSEQ Assay, a bias-controlled multiplex PCR. On the study's bioinformatics: Within the assay, amplification of reference gene primers was used to estimate how many nucleated cells each sample contained. Sequence reads were collapsed and filtered to measure the absolute abundance of every unique TCRbeta CDR3 rearrangement. Productive Simpson clonality was computed per sample as the square root of Simpson's diversity index over productive rearrangements. Entries here come from immuneACCESS through TCRdb and include only in-frame sequences with V and J called. Some clones fail to appear in such tables; in the studies checked, an unresolved V gene covers under half of the shortfall, and the cause of the remainder is unknown. That table supplies the V and J calls and clone size; D and trimming were determined from the DNA. The sample profile shows about 150,000 clones; roughly 90% of them were found once. The top ten clonotypes cover more than 2.5% of the sample.

Trimming removed 3 bases from V and 8 bases from J, leaving 16 bases between the germline ends. Taken from cysteine to phenylalanine, the CDR3 has 14 residues. Just the 42-base CDR3 DNA is kept, in frame starting at base 1. Reading the germline V gene (reference sequence) gives CDR1 MNHEY and CDR2 SMNVEV. The clonotype was recovered from a human donor with COVID-19, enrolled during active disease. The donor label of this sample is uncertain. What was sequenced was peripheral blood. The rearrangement combines TRBV27 with TRBJ1-2, with no confident D gene call. The bases read TGTGCCAGCAGTTTCCTCGGGCCGGCGGGAGGCTACACCTTC. This is translated as CASSFLGPAGGYTF.